The 24 T cell receptor beta chains below come from one sample, sequenced in a study of shared clonotypes between healthy human individuals. Clones were read by immunoSEQ multiplex PCR, and TCRdb kept only the in-frame ones, dropping some. The table includes about 650,000 clones, nearly 97% detected once. Naive CD8 populations comprised CD45RO-negative cells positively selected for CCR7, excluding terminally differentiated effector memory CD45RA+ cells. Sequences were obtained from naive CD8+ T cells sorted from blood. The receptor source for this set is a woman in her twenties or thirties in good health.

The chain combines TRBV6-1 with TRBJ2-7; the D is unclear. Germline-derived CDR1 and CDR2 are MNHNS and SASEGT. The ends were cut back, 3 bases at V and 1 base at J, with 4 bases in the middle. This CDR3 is 12 amino acids long. CDR3 bases: TGTGCCAGCAGTGACCGTTCCTACGAGCAGTACTTC. It specifies CASSDRSYEQYF.

The chain employs TRBV19 and TRBJ2-5; 12 nucleotides line up with TRBD2. The last part of the DNA fits TRBJ2-7 better; the J call may be wrong. Germline V gene lookup returns CDR1 LNHDA and CDR2 SQIVND (reference sequence). CDR3 length: 14 amino acids. CDR3 protein: CASSMTSGSHEQYF. CDR3 DNA sequence: TGTGCCAGTAGTATGACTAGCGGGAGTCACGAGCAGTACTTC.

Points on this clone: This sample also contains other DNA sequences that code for the same CDR3. The chain is built from TRBV28 and TRBJ2-1; the D gene is possibly TRBD2 (6 bases). Deletions cut 5 bases from V and 6 bases from J, with 14 bases between. This CDR3 is built from 14 residues. Germline V gives CDR1 MDHEN, CDR2 SYDVKM. CDR3 protein: CASSLAGRGNEQFF. The CDR3 bases are TGTGCCAGCAGTCTTGCGGGGAGAGGCAATGAGCAGTTCTTC.

J is TRBJ1-5 and V is TRBV27, with D possibly matching TRBD1 (6 bases). CDR1 MNHEY and CDR2 SMNVEV come from the germline V gene (reference sequence). V gave up 2 bases and J gave up 3 bases, with 11 bases separating them. The CDR3 extends over 15 amino acids. CDR3 amino acids: CASSLVGDTNQPQHF. The CDR3 coding sequence is TGTGCCAGCAGTTTAGTCGGGGACACCAATCAGCCCCAGCATTTT.

The sample holds a few counts of this clone. The CDR3 coding sequence is TGTGCCAGTACCCGGGTCGGGCGGCCGAACACTGAAGCTTTCTTT. The encoded protein is CASTRVGRPNTEAFF. The rearrangement joins TRBV19 to TRBJ1-1, with D hard to call. Germline-derived CDR1 and CDR2 are LNHDA and SQIVND (reference sequence). V was trimmed by 7 bases and J by 1 base, leaving 16 bases between them. CDR3 size: 15 residues.

The rearrangement uses TRBV28 and TRBJ2-3; 11 nucleotides match TRBD2. The CDR3 extends over 17 amino acids. Germline V gene lookup returns CDR1 MDHEN and CDR2 SYDVKM. V dropped 5 bases and J dropped 1; count of bases not matched to a gene: 8. The CDR3 nucleotides read TGTGCCAGCAGTCTCGACCAGGGACTAGCGGGCACAGATACGCAGTATTTT. Translation: CASSLDQGLAGTDTQYF.

This sequence joins TRBV28 and TRBJ2-1, with D perhaps being TRBD1 or TRBD2 (6 bases each). The CDR3 extends over 15 amino acids. Trimming took off 8 bases at V and 3 bases at J, with 17 bases between the two ends. The germline CDR1 and CDR2 sequences are MDHEN and SYDVKM. The CDR3 DNA reads TGTGCCAGCGAGGAGGGCAGGGGAGGCTACAATGAGCAGTTCTTC. This translates into CASEEGRGGYNEQFF.

V is TRBV7-6 and J is TRBJ2-1; 9 nucleotides align to TRBD2. V lost 5 bases, J lost 3 bases, and 8 bases stayed unmatched. Germline-derived CDR1 and CDR2 are SGHVS and FNYEAQ. There are 16 residues in the CDR3. For the CDR3, the DNA is TGTGCCAGCAGCCCTCTAGCGGGAATATTCTACAATGAGCAGTTCTTC. It encodes CASSPLAGIFYNEQFF.

The V and J genes are TRBV13 and TRBJ2-1; 7 bases are shared with TRBD1. Per the germline V gene, CDR1 is PRHDT and CDR2 is FYEKMQ (reference sequence). The CDR3 is 19 amino acids. V lost 2 bases and J lost 0; bases outside the gene matches: 13. CDR3 region: CASSLSHLQGLSSYNEQFF. The CDR3 nucleotides are TGTGCCAGCAGCTTATCGCATTTACAGGGGCTGAGCTCCTACAATGAGCAGTTCTTC.

The V call is TRBV19, the J call TRBJ1-3; 8 bases line up with TRBD1. CDR3 length equals 15 residues. From germline, CDR1 is LNHDA and CDR2 SQIVND (reference sequence). V lost 4 bases, J lost 11 bases, and 13 bases stayed unmatched. CDR3 sequence (DNA): TGTGCCAGTAGTACCCTCGACAGGGGTAATTTCGCCATATATTTT. It translates to CASSTLDRGNFAIYF.

The V gene is TRBV7-8, the J gene TRBJ2-7; 7 bases line up with TRBD1. Germline V CDR1 and CDR2: SGHVS, FQNEAQ. The CDR3 covers 15 residues. With V trimmed by 5 bases and J by 0 bases, 7 bases remained unmatched. This chain's CDR3 is CASSQERGRSYEQYF. The CDR3 nucleotides read TGTGCCAGCAGCCAGGAGAGGGGGCGCTCCTACGAGCAGTACTTC.

The chain employs TRBV29-1 and TRBJ2-3; 8 nucleotides agree with TRBD2. The germline V gene has CDR1 SQVTM and CDR2 ANQGSEA. This CDR3 comprises 14 residues. The V gene end was trimmed by 4 bases and the J gene end by 3 bases; junction bases not matched to a gene: 6. The CDR3, as DNA: TGCAGCGTTGTTGTGCGGGAGGAAACAGATACGCAGTATTTT. Translating it yields CSVVVREETDTQYF.

The chain is built from TRBV27 and TRBJ2-7; TRBD1 aligns across 8 bases. The CDR3 totals 16 residues. The J segment lost 0 bases and the V segment lost 5 bases, leaving 9 bases of the junction unmatched. The germline CDR1 and CDR2 sequences are MNHEY and SMNVEV (reference sequence). As DNA, the CDR3 is TGTGCCAGCAGTGAATCGACAGGGGTTATCTCCTACGAGCAGTACTTC. It specifies CASSESTGVISYEQYF.

DNA for the CDR3: TGCGCCAGCTCGAAGCGGGAGGGCCCCCAAGAGACCCAGTACTTC. Translated, it gives CASSKREGPQETQYF. V is TRBV4-1 and J is TRBJ2-5; 10 bases align to TRBD2. The V and J ends lost 8 bases and 1 base, in that order; junction bases with no gene match: 7. This CDR3 region has 15 residues. Germline CDR1 is MGHRA and CDR2 is YSYEKL.

The chain couples TRBV27 to TRBJ1-1; D unclear. Looked up from germline, CDR1 is MNHEY and CDR2 is SMNVEV (reference sequence). CDR3 length: 13 residues. V gave up 5 bases and J gave up 11 bases, with 18 bases separating them. CDR3 DNA: TGTGCCAGCAGTCCCCCGGGCCGCTTTAGGGCTTTCTTT. This translates into CASSPPGRFRAFF.

The chain links TRBV15 to TRBJ2-1; no definite D call. V lost 5 bases and J 9 bases, leaving 8 bases between the germline ends. The CDR3 covers 11 residues. Germline loops: CDR1 LNHNV, CDR2 YYDKDF (reference sequence). CDR3 nucleotide sequence: TGTGCCACCAGCGGAATCAGTGAGCAGTTCTTC. Protein: CATSGISEQFF.

The chain employs TRBV13 and TRBJ2-5, with a weak D call TRBD1 (5 bases). The CDR3 has 13 residues. Germline values: CDR1 PRHDT, CDR2 FYEKMQ (reference sequence). V was pared by 5 bases and J by 1 base, with 8 bases between. The CDR3 sequence is CASSPDSQETQYF. CDR3 in DNA: TGTGCCAGCAGCCCCGACAGCCAAGAGACCCAGTACTTC.

This clone occurred a few times. The chain combines TRBV7-6 with TRBJ1-1, with 8 bases lining up with TRBD1. Trimming cost V 10 bases and J 4 bases; bases outside gene matches: 8. The CDR3 is 13 amino acids. Germline V gene lookup returns CDR1 SGHVS and CDR2 FNYEAQ. The DNA for the CDR3 is TGTGCCATCCGACAGGGGTCCTTCACTGAAGCTTTCTTT. Translated: CAIRQGSFTEAFF.

The chain combines TRBV5-1 with TRBJ2-7; D is tentatively TRBD1 or TRBD2 (6 bases each). This CDR3 region has 15 residues. Trimming stripped 0 bases from V and 3 bases from J, with 13 bases between. CDR1 and CDR2 (germline): SGHRS, YFSETQ. Here the CDR3 reads CASSLEGGVSYEQYF. The CDR3 region has the DNA TGCGCCAGCAGCTTGGAGGGGGGAGTGAGCTACGAGCAGTACTTC.

V is TRBV29-1 and J is TRBJ1-4; no definite D call. The germline V gene encodes CDR1 SQVTM and CDR2 ANQGSEA. The CDR3 is 13 residues long. Trimming removed 1 base from V and 3 bases from J, with 6 bases in between. The CDR3 loop reads CSVEAGANEKLFF. The CDR3 coding sequence is TGCAGCGTTGAAGCAGGTGCTAATGAAAAACTGTTTTTT.

The V call is TRBV27, the J call TRBJ1-2; D is unresolved. The germline V and J ends were trimmed by 3 bases and 0 bases, with 11 bases remaining between them. The germline V gene encodes CDR1 MNHEY and CDR2 SMNVEV (reference sequence). This CDR3 is built from 15 residues. The CDR3 DNA reads as TGTGCCAGCAGTTTGGCCGGCAGAGCTAACTATGGCTACACCTTC. The encoded protein is CASSLAGRANYGYTF.

The chain recombines TRBV5-1 with TRBJ2-7, with 7 positions matching TRBD2. The CDR3 has 17 residues. The germline V gene has CDR1 SGHRS and CDR2 YFSETQ. Germline trimming cut 4 bases from V and 2 bases from J; bases unmatched to any gene: 15. The DNA for the CDR3 is TGCGCCAGCAGCAGCGGGGTCCGGGGGAACTATGCCTACGAGCAGTACTTC. It codes for CASSSGVRGNYAYEQYF.

The count of this clone is one. The CDR3 region is CASSPNSASLYF. CDR3 sequence (DNA): TGTGCCAGCAGCCCCAACAGTGCTTCCCTTTACTTC. The chain employs TRBV9 and TRBJ2-5; the D is unclear. Trimming left V 4 bases short and J 14 bases short, with 18 bases between. Germline values: CDR1 SGDLS, CDR2 YYNGEE. The CDR3 has 12 residues.

The genes are TRBV7-4 and TRBJ1-4; 8 bases align to TRBD1. Trimming took 5 bases from V and 7 from J; bases not matched to a gene: 15. Germline CDR1 SGHVT, CDR2 SQSDAQ. The CDR3 runs 17 residues. CDR3 DNA sequence: TGTGCCAGCAGCCACCGTCGGGGGCAGGGGGCCCCTGAAAAACTGTTTTTT. As protein: CASSHRRGQGAPEKLFF. Full variable domain (remainder filled in from reference TRBV7-4 and TRBJ1-4): GAGVSQSPRYKVAKRGRDVALRCDSISGHVTLYWYRQTLGQGSEVLTYSQSDAQRDKSGRPSGRFSAERPERSVSTLKIQRTEQGDSAVYLCASSHRRGQGAPEKLFFGSGTQLSVL.